These 9 T cell receptor beta chains came from one sample sequenced in a study of blood T cells in healthy people across ages (dated by TCRdb to between 2014 and 2016). The library was produced with 5' RACE. Sequencing instrument: Illumina HiSeq 2500. A second PCR of roughly 7 to 11 cycles was run with a J-beta primer mix and a sample-barcoded 5' primer. Using fastp trimming at Q25 and MiXCR clonotype assembly, TCRdb reanalyzed the public sequencing data and kept in-frame beta chains. Rows with a matching CDR3 protein are joined into one entry that keeps the most common DNA and genes. This sample lists around 670,000 distinct CDR3 sequences; approximately 30% were detected once. Approximately 15% of the sample goes to the ten largest clones. Sequencing input: blood. The receptors shown here come from a woman older than 75 in good health.

This clonotype was observed many times. The chain has TRBV27 and TRBJ2-5; 7 bases line up with TRBD1. The J segment lost 5 bases and the V segment lost 2 bases, leaving 8 bases of the junction unmatched. The CDR3 length is 15 residues. Germline CDR1 and CDR2: MNHEY and SMNVEV (reference sequence). The CDR3 DNA follows: TGTGCCAGCAGTTTAGTTCACAGGGGTGTGGAGACCCAGTACTTC. The encoded protein is CASSLVHRGVETQYF.

This clonotype has ten or more counts. CDR3 sequence reads: CASSQEFRETQYF. CDR3 DNA sequence: TGTGCCAGCAGCCAGGAATTCCGGGAGACCCAGTACTTC. V and J are TRBV3-1 and TRBJ2-5; the D is unclear. Trimming removed 3 bases at V and 5 bases at J, with 10 bases between. CDR1 is LGHDT and CDR2 is YNNKEL in the germline V gene (reference sequence). The CDR3 extends over 13 amino acids.

This clonotype was found a few times. One end of the junction fails to match germline, which may point to a read error. CDR3 nucleotides: TGTGCCAGCAGCTCGAAACAGACTCTGAACGCTGAAGCTTTCTTT. This gives the protein CASSSKQTLNAEAFF. The V gene is TRBV7-3, the J gene TRBJ1-1; the D is unclear. The CDR3 loop spans 15 amino acids. Germline CDR1 and CDR2: SGHTA and FQGTGA.

V is TRBV5-1 and J is TRBJ2-7; TRBD2 might be the D (5 bases). Germline values: CDR1 SGHRS, CDR2 YFSETQ. Trimming stripped 4 bases from V and 2 bases from J, with 22 bases between. The CDR3 is made up of 17 amino acids. The CDR3 bases are TGCGCCAGCAGCGCCCAACGATCGGGGATACAACCCTACGAGCAGTACTTC. It translates to CASSAQRSGIQPYEQYF. Full variable domain (rest looked up from reference TRBV5-1 and TRBJ2-7): KAGVTQTPRYLIKTRGQQVTLSCSPISGHRSVSWYQQTPGQGLQFLFEYFSETQRNKGNFPGRFSGRQFSNSRSEMNVSTLELGDSALYLCASSAQRSGIQPYEQYFGPGTRLTVT.

Ten or more counts support this clonotype. The rearrangement links TRBV3-1 to TRBJ2-1, with TRBD2 matching over 11 bases. There are 17 residues in the CDR3. The V gene end was trimmed by 2 bases and the J gene end by 3 bases; junction bases not matched to a gene: 6. Germline CDR1 LGHDT, CDR2 YNNKEL (reference sequence). The CDR3 nucleotides are TGTGCCAGCAGCCAAACCGGGACTAGCGGTTTCTACAATGAGCAGTTCTTC. This translates into CASSQTGTSGFYNEQFF.

This clonotype was detected many times. The chain links TRBV7-2 to TRBJ2-3; TRBD1 is a possible D gene (7 bases). Trimming took 5 bases from V and 2 from J, leaving 14 bases between them. The CDR3 contains 15 residues. Germline V CDR1 and CDR2: SGHTA, FQGNSA. CDR3 amino acids: CASSPGGTATDTQYF. CDR3 nucleotide sequence: TGTGCCAGCAGCCCGGGCGGGACAGCCACAGATACGCAGTATTTT.

This clonotype was recorded a few times. This may come from a read error, since a much larger clone is one base off. The gene calls are TRBV29-1 and TRBJ1-1; D remains ambiguous. V lost 3 bases and J lost 1, with 3 bases in between. Germline assignment: CDR1 SQVTM and CDR2 ANQGSEA. The CDR3 totals 11 residues. The CDR3 sequence is CSVDKNTEAFF. DNA for the CDR3: TGCAGCGTTGACAAGAACACTGAAGCTTTCTTT.

This clonotype has just a few counts. The CDR3 nucleotides read TGTGCCAGCAGTTATATTGTCGGGGCCCTTAACACTGAAGCTTTCTTT. As protein: CASSYIVGALNTEAFF. The rearrangement uses TRBV6-2 or TRBV6-3 and TRBJ1-1; tentatively, D is TRBD1 (5 bases). V shed 3 bases and J shed 2 bases, with 16 bases lying between them. CDR1 and CDR2 (germline): MNHEY, SVGEGT. The length of the CDR3 is 16 residues.

About this clonotype: Being one base from a much bigger clone, this may be a read error. The chain employs TRBV7-9 and TRBJ2-3; D gene uncertain. With 3 bases removed from V and 8 bases from J, the gap between germline ends came to 15 bases. The CDR3 is 14 residues long. Germline-derived CDR1 and CDR2 are SEHNR and FQNEAQ (reference sequence). The CDR3 coding sequence is TGTGCCAGCAGCTTTAAATCCAGGCCAGGTACGCAGTATTTT. It is translated as CASSFKSRPGTQYF.